The 2 T cell receptor beta chains in this list originate from one sample, sequenced in a study of cytomegalovirus exposure and HLA in healthy donors. 60 Vbeta and 13 Jbeta primers were used in PCR. Profiled with immunoSEQ multiplex PCR; TCRdb holds only in-frame clones, not every one. The sample carries around 170,000 clones, about 84% recorded once. Sequenced: PBMCs. Source of these receptors: a man aged 45 to 65 in good health and CMV-seronegative.

This chain uses TRBV18 with TRBJ1-3; TRBD1 agrees at 9 bases. From germline, CDR1 is KGHSH and CDR2 LQKENI. This CDR3 has 15 residues. Trimming at V came to 3 bases and at J to 3 bases, leaving 3 bases not matched to a gene. The CDR3 is CASSPGQGGGNTIYF. Written as DNA, the CDR3 is TGTGCCAGCTCACCGGGACAGGGTGGTGGAAACACCATATATTTT.

The V and J genes are TRBV12-5 and TRBJ1-1; D is uncertain. This CDR3 has 14 amino acids. Trimming took 4 bases from V and 5 from J, leaving 14 bases between them. CDR1 and CDR2 (germline): LGHNT, FRNRAP. The CDR3 DNA reads TGTGCTAGTGGTTACGGAGGCCCCGGGACTGAAGCTTTCTTT. This codes for CASGYGGPGTEAFF.